Listed below are T cell receptor beta chains from one sample, sequenced in a study of blood T cell repertoires in COVID-19. Clones were sequenced by immunoSEQ multiplex PCR, and TCRdb holds only the in-frame ones, with some missing. This sample has under 500,000 clones; about 89% occur once, and the top ten carry approximately 4.5%. Material: peripheral blood. The source of these receptors is a woman aged 30 to 39 with acute or convalescent COVID-19. Both conserved end residues are part of each CDR3. A D gene is named only where the DNA matches it firmly. Clone size appears in some rows only: once, few, many, or a class for an expanded clone.

cdr3_aa	cdr3_nt	d_call	v_call	j_call	clone_size
CATSRDRLRAGSGANVLTF	TGTGCCACCAGCAGAGATCGGTTGCGGGCCGGGAGCGGGGCCAACGTCCTGACTTTC	.	TRBV15	TRBJ2-6	.
CASSLAGPLAGYANNEQFF	TGTGCCAGCAGCTTAGCCGGCCCGCTAGCGGGGTATGCGAACAATGAGCAGTTCTTC	TRBD2	TRBV7-6	TRBJ2-1	.
CASSFRTEAGGRRGEQFF	TGTGCCAGCAGTTTTAGGACGGAGGCGGGGGGGCGAAGGGGTGAGCAGTTCTTC	TRBD2	TRBV27	TRBJ2-1	.
CASSESYGYTF	TGTGCCAGCAGTGAGAGCTATGGCTACACCTTC	.	TRBV2	TRBJ1-2	.
CASSLVGGSGNYGYTF	TGCGCCAGCAGCTTGGTAGGGGGTTCGGGGAACTATGGCTACACCTTC	.	TRBV5-1	TRBJ1-2	.
CAGQSLSMNEQFF	TGTGCCGGCCAGAGTCTTAGCATGAATGAGCAGTTCTTC	.	TRBV2	TRBJ2-1	.
CASSYTGSYEQYF	TGTGCCAGCAGCTATACAGGGTCCTACGAGCAGTACTTC	.	TRBV7-9	TRBJ2-7	.
CAWKRDNTF	TGTGCCTGGAAGCGGGATAACACCTTC	.	TRBV30	TRBJ1-2	.
CSVSTGAFYGYTF	TGCAGCGTTTCCACAGGGGCTTTCTATGGCTACACCTTC	TRBD1	TRBV29-1	TRBJ1-2	.
CASSIAGVGTDTQYF	TGTGCCAGTAGTATAGCAGGGGTTGGCACAGATACGCAGTATTTT	.	TRBV19	TRBJ2-3	.
CASSEGTGEAYEQYF	TGTGCCAGCAGTGAGGGAACAGGGGAGGCCTACGAGCAGTACTTC	.	TRBV6-1	TRBJ2-7	.
CASSLGLVGADTQYF	TGTGCCAGCAGCCTGGGACTAGTCGGTGCAGATACGCAGTATTTT	TRBD2	TRBV3-1/TRBV3-2	TRBJ2-3	.
CASSGSGTAKETQYF	TGTGCCAGCAGCGGTTCCGGGACAGCTAAAGAGACCCAGTACTTC	TRBD1	TRBV9	TRBJ2-5	.
CASSLWRETQYF	TGCGCCAGCAGCTTATGGAGGGAGACCCAGTACTTC	.	TRBV5-1	TRBJ2-5	.
CASSINGGNTIYF	TGTGCCAGTAGTATTAACGGTGGAAACACCATATATTTT	.	TRBV19	TRBJ1-3	.
CASRKGQLLNTEAFF	TGTGCCAGCAGGAAGGGACAGCTACTGAACACTGAAGCTTTCTTT	TRBD1	TRBV3-1/TRBV3-2	TRBJ1-1	.
CASSPARLPDTQYF	TGTGCCAGCTCACCGGCCAGGTTACCCGATACGCAGTATTTT	.	TRBV18	TRBJ2-3	.
CASSLSHNRDPEAFF	TGTGCCAGCAGTTTATCTCATAACAGGGACCCTGAAGCTTTCTTT	.	TRBV27	TRBJ1-1	.
CASSPPGQGNSPLHF	TGTGCCAGCAGCCCCCCTGGGCAGGGTAATTCACCCCTCCACTTT	.	TRBV28	TRBJ1-6	.
CASRYRDSRTYEQYF	TGTGCCAGCAGGTACCGGGACAGCCGCACCTACGAGCAGTACTTC	TRBD1	TRBV11-2	TRBJ2-7	.
CASSLVTSRRTGELFF	TGTGCCAGCAGCTTAGTAACTAGCCGTCGGACCGGGGAGCTGTTTTTT	.	TRBV13	TRBJ2-2	.
CASSGDRGWRTGELFF	TGTGCCAGCAGTGGGGACAGGGGATGGCGCACCGGGGAGCTGTTTTTT	TRBD1	TRBV6-1	TRBJ2-2	.
CASSAVYYGYTF	TGTGCCAGCAGTGCTGTTTACTATGGCTACACCTTC	.	TRBV2	TRBJ1-2	.
CASSFVTEQETQYF	TGTGCCAGCAGCTTTGTCACAGAACAAGAGACCCAGTACTTC	.	TRBV11-2	TRBJ2-5	.
CASKTGWAYEQYF	TGTGCCAGCAAGACTGGGTGGGCCTACGAGCAGTACTTC	.	TRBV27	TRBJ2-7	.
CASRTGTGVTGELFF	TGTGCCAGTAGAACCGGGACAGGGGTCACCGGGGAGCTGTTTTTT	TRBD1	TRBV19	TRBJ2-2	few
CASRAQGAVVDTQYF	TGTGCCAGCCGGGCGCAGGGGGCGGTGGTCGATACGCAGTATTTT	TRBD1	TRBV6-5	TRBJ2-3	.
CASSDKQAGGSQPQHF	TGTGCCAGCAGCGATAAACAGGCAGGGGGCAGTCAGCCCCAGCATTTT	TRBD1	TRBV5-6	TRBJ1-5	.
CASRADTSRYNEQFF	TGTGCCAGCAGGGCCGACACATCCCGTTACAATGAGCAGTTCTTC	.	TRBV2	TRBJ2-1	.
CASILGGAEYEQYF	TGTGCCAGCATATTAGGAGGGGCGGAGTACGAGCAGTACTTC	.	TRBV2	TRBJ2-7	.
CASSPRVSGELFF	TGTGCCAGCAGTCCGAGGGTCTCCGGGGAGCTGTTTTTT	.	TRBV3-1/TRBV3-2	TRBJ2-2	.
CASGHLAKNIQYF	TGTGCCAGTGGCCACCTAGCCAAAAACATTCAGTACTTC	.	TRBV6-5	TRBJ2-4	.
CASSLLFPGQGYYYEQYF	TGTGCCAGCAGCTTACTTTTCCCCGGACAGGGTTATTACTACGAGCAGTACTTC	TRBD1	TRBV11-2	TRBJ2-7	.
CASSSGQGGHYGYTF	TGTGCCAGCAGCTCGGGTCAGGGAGGACACTATGGCTACACCTTC	.	TRBV11-2	TRBJ1-2	.
CASSLSTDKPTYEQYF	TGTGCCAGCAGTTTATCTACGGACAAGCCAACCTACGAGCAGTACTTC	.	TRBV28	TRBJ2-7	.
CASRMGQGNTEAFF	TGTGCCAGCAGAATGGGACAGGGGAACACTGAAGCTTTCTTT	TRBD1	TRBV28	TRBJ1-1	once
CASSALQGSGYTF	TGTGCCAGCAGCGCCCTACAGGGATCTGGCTACACCTTC	.	TRBV9	TRBJ1-2	.
CASSSQRGSTDTQYF	TGCGCCAGCAGCTCCCAGCGGGGCAGCACAGATACGCAGTATTTT	TRBD2	TRBV5-1	TRBJ2-3	.
CASSERGTDAEKLFF	TGTGCCAGCAGCGAAAGAGGGACAGACGCGGAAAAACTGTTTTTT	TRBD1	TRBV2	TRBJ1-4	.
CSVEVSGNTEAFF	TGCAGCGTTGAAGTCTCGGGGAACACTGAAGCTTTCTTT	.	TRBV29-1	TRBJ1-1	.
CASSERLAGLETQYF	TGTGCCAGCAGTGAAAGGCTAGCGGGGCTAGAGACCCAGTACTTC	TRBD2	TRBV2	TRBJ2-5	.
CASSRRSGQGSTDTQYF	TGTGCCAGCAGCCGCAGGTCGGGACAGGGTAGCACAGATACGCAGTATTTT	TRBD1	TRBV7-2	TRBJ2-3	.
CASSQVQGWGETQYF	TGTGCCAGCAGCCAAGTACAGGGTTGGGGAGAGACCCAGTACTTC	.	TRBV4-2	TRBJ2-5	.
CASSSPSRGGYEQYF	TGTGCCAGCAGCTCCCCATCGCGGGGAGGTTACGAGCAGTACTTC	.	TRBV7-9	TRBJ2-7	few
CASSYNAPTGGNTIYF	TGTGCCAGCAGTTATAACGCCCCTACGGGAGGAAACACCATATATTTT	.	TRBV6-5	TRBJ1-3	.
CASSKSGNSYNEQFF	TGTGCCAGCAGCAAGAGCGGGAACTCCTACAATGAGCAGTTCTTC	TRBD2	TRBV7-2	TRBJ2-1	.
CASTLTGGNYGYTF	TGTGCCAGCACCTTGACAGGGGGCAACTATGGCTACACCTTC	TRBD1	TRBV6-6	TRBJ1-2	.
CASSYGWAGPYEQYF	TGTGCCAGCAGTTACGGCTGGGCAGGCCCCTACGAGCAGTACTTC	.	TRBV6-5	TRBJ2-7	.
CASSLGRGGTEAFF	TGTGCCAGCAGCTTAGGCAGGGGTGGCACTGAAGCTTTCTTT	.	TRBV7-6	TRBJ1-1	.